One and the same sample provided the 22 T cell receptor beta chains below, sequenced in a study of blood T cell repertoires in COVID-19. TCRdb's table, derived via immunoSEQ multiplex PCR, lists solely in-frame clones and lacks some. The table records approximately 260,000 clones, roughly 80% of them present only once. Sequencing was done on a sample of PBMCs or T cells enriched from blood (not recorded which). These receptors all stem from a man in his forties or fifties who had recovered from COVID-19.

The J gene is TRBJ1-3, the V gene TRBV7-9; 7 bases fit TRBD1. Germline V gene data show CDR1 as SEHNR and CDR2 as FQNEAQ (reference sequence). This CDR3 has 17 residues. Trimming removed 2 bases from V and 4 bases from J; junction bases left unmatched: 11. In DNA, the CDR3 is TGTGCCAGCAGCTTATATAAAGGGGGCTGGGACGGAAACACCATATATTTT. This encodes CASSLYKGGWDGNTIYF.

V is TRBV18 and J is TRBJ2-5; D might be TRBD2 (5 bases). The CDR3 length is 13 residues. The V end lost 0 bases, the J end lost 4 bases, and 6 bases lay between the germline ends. Germline lookup yields CDR1 KGHSH and CDR2 LQKENI. The CDR3 nucleotides are TGTGCCAGCTCACCACCGAGCGGAGAGACCCAGTACTTC. Translating it yields CASSPPSGETQYF.

The DNA for the CDR3 is TGTGCTAGTGGTTTGAGTATGAGGAGCTATGGCTACACCTTC. Encoded protein: CASGLSMRSYGYTF. The chain is built from TRBV12-5 and TRBJ1-2; D uncertain. The CDR3 has 14 residues. Trimming removed 2 bases at V and 4 bases at J, with 11 bases between. CDR1 is LGHNT and CDR2 is FRNRAP in the germline V gene.

The chain employs TRBV7-9 and TRBJ2-1, with a tentative D call TRBD2 (7 bases). Germline V gene sequence: CDR1 SEHNR, CDR2 FQNEAQ (reference sequence). With 6 bases removed from V and 11 bases from J, the gap between germline ends came to 23 bases. The CDR3 extends over 15 amino acids. CDR3 bases: TGTGCCAGCAGTCCAGTAGGGGGGACTACGAGCCAGCAGTTCTTC. Translating it yields CASSPVGGTTSQQFF. Combining the CDR3 with reference TRBV7-9 and TRBJ2-1 gives the whole variable domain DTGVSQNPRHKITKRGQNVTFRCDPISEHNRLYWYRQTLGQGPEFLTYFQNEAQLEKSRLLSDRFSAERPKGSFSTLEIQRTEQGDSAMYLCASSPVGGTTSQQFFGPGTRLTVL.

The V gene is TRBV6-1, the J gene TRBJ1-6; D ambiguous. This CDR3 comprises 15 residues. From germline, CDR1 is MNHNS and CDR2 SASEGT. Trimming removed 0 bases from V and 10 bases from J, with 13 bases in between. As DNA, the CDR3 is TGTGCCAGCAGTGAAGCGAGGGTGGGCGAATCACCCCTCCACTTT. Its protein is CASSEARVGESPLHF.

This clone was seen a handful of times. The chain couples TRBV11-2 to TRBJ2-7; 9 nucleotides match TRBD2. Germline CDR1 SGHAT, CDR2 FQNNGV. The CDR3 totals 16 residues. Trimming took 1 base from V and 2 from J; bases not matched to a gene: 6. In nucleotides, the CDR3 is TGTGCCAGCAGCTTAGGGGCGGCTAGCGGGGCCTACGAGCAGTACTTC. Its translation is CASSLGAASGAYEQYF.

J is TRBJ2-5 and V is TRBV18; 7 positions match TRBD2. The ends lost 3 bases at V and 2 bases at J; junction bases unmatched: 9. Germline V gene lookup returns CDR1 KGHSH and CDR2 LQKENI. The CDR3 is made up of 16 amino acids. The CDR3 is CASSPGIGLGQETQYF. DNA for the CDR3: TGTGCCAGCTCACCGGGAATTGGACTAGGACAAGAGACCCAGTACTTC. Supplemented by reference TRBV18 and TRBJ2-5, the full variable domain reads NAGVMQNPRHLVRRRGQEARLRCSPMKGHSHVYWYRQLPEEGLKFMVYLQKENIIDESGMPKERFSAEFPKEGPSILRIQQVVRGDSAAYFCASSPGIGLGQETQYFGPGTRLLVL.

The chain links TRBV10-3 to TRBJ2-3; tentatively, D is TRBD1 (6 bases). The CDR3 totals 16 residues. Germline-derived CDR1 and CDR2 are ENHRY and SYGVKD. Trimming removed 10 bases from V and 0 bases from J, with 20 bases in between. In DNA, the CDR3 is TGTGCCACCCTCGGGACAAAAGGGCTTAGCACAGATACGCAGTATTTT. This translates into CATLGTKGLSTDTQYF.

This sequence joins TRBV19 and TRBJ2-7; 11 nucleotides align to TRBD1. The germline V gene has CDR1 LNHDA and CDR2 SQIVND (reference sequence). With 9 bases clipped from V and 5 bases from J, the junction kept 3 bases outside the gene matches. The CDR3 consists of 12 residues. The chain's CDR3 is CASGTGGDEQYF. The DNA of the CDR3 is TGTGCCAGCGGGACAGGGGGTGACGAGCAGTACTTC.

The chain combines TRBV28 with TRBJ2-3; 7 nucleotides line up with TRBD2. Germline lookup yields CDR1 MDHEN and CDR2 SYDVKM. The CDR3 runs to 15 residues. The ends lost 3 bases at V and 0 bases at J; junction bases unmatched: 3. As DNA, the CDR3 is TGTGCCAGCAGTTTGAGCGGGGCTAGCACAGATACGCAGTATTTT. This codes for CASSLSGASTDTQYF.

As DNA, the CDR3 is TGTGCCAGCAGTCCATCAGCAGGGGCCTTCTCTGGAAACACCATATATTTT. It encodes CASSPSAGAFSGNTIYF. The rearrangement uses TRBV7-3 and TRBJ1-3; perhaps TRBD1 as D (6 bases). Germline V gene sequence: CDR1 SGHTA, CDR2 FQGTGA. With 6 bases removed from V and 0 bases from J, the gap between germline ends came to 18 bases. The CDR3 has 17 residues.

This clone was detected ten times or more. V gene TRBV14 combines with J gene TRBJ2-7, with 7 bases that match TRBD1. Germline CDR1 reads SGHDN; CDR2 reads FVKESK. This CDR3 is 13 amino acids long. V was clipped by 3 bases and J by 6 bases; unmatched bases: 5. DNA for the CDR3: TGTGCCAGCAGCCAGGGTAGGGGGCGCGAGCAGTACTTC. Translating it yields CASSQGRGREQYF.

The chain links TRBV7-2 to TRBJ1-5; D is unclear. The CDR3 runs 13 residues. The ends were cut back, 3 bases at V and 5 bases at J, with 8 bases in the middle. The germline gives CDR1 SGHTA, CDR2 FQGNSA. DNA of the CDR3: TGTGCCAGCAGCTTCACGGGAGATCAGCCCCAGCATTTT. Translating it yields CASSFTGDQPQHF.

This sequence joins TRBV3-1 (or the pseudogene TRBV3-2) and TRBJ2-3; 12 positions match TRBD2. CDR1 and CDR2 from the germline V gene are LGHDT and YNNKEL (reference sequence). This CDR3 is 17 amino acids long. V shed 1 base and J 5 bases; nucleotides not matched to a gene: 7. The CDR3, as DNA: TGTGCCAGCAGCCAAGGAGCTAGCGGGGGGGCCATAGATACGCAGTATTTT. This codes for CASSQGASGGAIDTQYF.

V and J are TRBV5-1 and TRBJ2-6; no firm D call. V lost 4 bases and J lost 0, with 14 bases in between. Germline V lookup: CDR1 SGHRS, CDR2 YFSETQ. The CDR3 has 17 residues. The CDR3 loop reads CASSLEPLPSGANVLTF. The CDR3 nucleotides are TGCGCCAGCAGCCTCGAACCTCTACCCTCTGGGGCCAACGTCCTGACTTTC.

The chain is built from TRBV12-3 or TRBV12-4 and TRBJ1-1, with a tentative D call TRBD1 (6 bases). V dropped 7 bases and J dropped 8 bases, with 17 bases sitting between them. CDR3 length equals 13 residues. For the CDR3, the DNA is TGTGCCAGCACCAGGACAGTCGGTTCCGAAGCTTTCTTT. This codes for CASTRTVGSEAFF.

The J gene is TRBJ1-3, the V gene TRBV28, with 7 nucleotides matching TRBD1. With V trimmed by 2 bases and J by 3 bases, 4 bases remained unmatched. This CDR3 is 15 amino acids long. The germline CDR1 and CDR2 sequences are MDHEN and SYDVKM. This CDR3 is CASSLMTGIGNTIYF. CDR3 DNA sequence: TGTGCCAGCAGTTTAATGACAGGGATTGGAAACACCATATATTTT.

CDR3: CASSQDPDGMADTQYF. CDR3 coding DNA: TGCGCCAGCAGCCAAGATCCAGATGGCATGGCAGATACGCAGTATTTT. This sequence joins TRBV4-1 and TRBJ2-3, with D unclear. The CDR3 sequence is 16 residues long. Trimming removed 0 bases from V and 4 bases from J, with 14 bases in between. Germline CDR1 MGHRA, CDR2 YSYEKL.

This clone was detected a few times. This chain connects TRBV11-3 to TRBJ2-7; a possible D gene is TRBD1 (5 bases). The germline V and J ends were trimmed by 2 bases and 2 bases, with 7 bases remaining between them. The CDR3 consists of 13 residues. Germline-derived CDR1 and CDR2 are SGHNT and YENEEA. The CDR3 sequence: CASSLYRTYEQYF. The CDR3 DNA is TGTGCCAGCAGCTTATACAGGACCTACGAGCAGTACTTC.

Only a few counts were recorded for this clone. The genes are TRBV7-3 and TRBJ1-2, with D uncertain. V gave up 6 bases and J gave up 2 bases, with 13 bases separating them. The CDR3 totals 14 residues. The germline V gene encodes CDR1 SGHTA and CDR2 FQGTGA. CDR3 sequence (DNA): TGTGCCAGCAGTCTGGACCCGGGAAACTATGGCTACACCTTC. Translated, it gives CASSLDPGNYGYTF.

The chain uses TRBV7-6 and TRBJ1-6, with D tentatively TRBD1 (6 bases). V was cut by 5 bases and J by 10 bases, with 18 bases left in between. Looked up from germline, CDR1 is SGHVS and CDR2 is FNYEAQ. CDR3 length equals 15 residues. In DNA form, the CDR3 reads TGTGCCAGCAGCACCCAGGGGAGGGCTAACTCACCCCTCCACTTT. Its translation is CASSTQGRANSPLHF. Looking up the rest from reference TRBV7-6 and TRBJ1-6 gives the full variable domain: GAGVSQSPRYKVTKRGQDVALRCDPISGHVSLYWYRQALGQGPEFLTYFNYEAQQDKSGLPNDRFSAERPEGSISTLTIQRTEQRDSAMYRCASSTQGRANSPLHFGNGTRLTVT.

The chain couples TRBV11-2 to TRBJ2-7; D possibly corresponds to TRBD2 (5 bases). V was trimmed by 6 bases and J by 2 bases, leaving 11 bases between them. This CDR3 spans 13 amino acids. Germline lookup yields CDR1 SGHAT and CDR2 FQNNGV. The CDR3 loop reads CASRVSGAYEQYF. The CDR3 nucleotides are TGTGCCAGCAGGGTCAGCGGAGCCTACGAGCAGTACTTC.